Each of the 26 T cell receptor beta chains below was sequenced from the same sample in a study of T-cell memory formation after mild COVID-19. TCRdb reanalysed the 5' RACE reads using MiXCR and keeps one entry per CDR3 protein. The sample gives some 450,000 distinct CDR3 sequences, approximately 18% of which show up once; 20% to 25% is in the top ten. The sequenced material came from PBMCs or a T cell subset sorted from them (not recorded which). These receptors came from a man between 18 and 29 years old who had mild COVID-19 (a few samples of this study predate the infection). Cell type and time point are not known.

This clonotype was observed a few times. The chain employs TRBV6-1 and TRBJ1-4; a possible D gene is TRBD1 (5 bases). V lost 7 bases and J lost 5, with 14 bases in between. The length of the CDR3 is 14 residues. Germline V gene lookup returns CDR1 MNHNS and CDR2 SASEGT. The CDR3 DNA is TGTGCCAGCAAAATAGACAGAGACAATGAAAAACTGTTTTTT. Translated: CASKIDRDNEKLFF.

This sequence joins TRBV15 and TRBJ1-1; no definite D call. The V end lost 5 bases, the J end lost 7 bases, and 14 bases lay between the germline ends. CDR3 length: 13 residues. From germline, CDR1 is LNHNV and CDR2 YYDKDF (reference sequence). The CDR3: CATSDWAKNEAFF. CDR3 sequence (DNA): TGTGCCACCAGCGACTGGGCTAAGAATGAAGCTTTCTTT.

This clonotype was recorded many times. The chain uses TRBV10-1 and TRBJ2-3; perhaps TRBD1 as D (6 bases). The CDR3 is 13 residues long. The V end was cut by 5 bases, the J end by 4 bases, with 10 bases between. The germline V gene encodes CDR1 WNHNN and CDR2 SYGVQD (reference sequence). CDR3 DNA: TGCGCCAGCAGTCTACAGGGCGCAGATACGCAGTATTTT. It yields the protein CASSLQGADTQYF.

The chain joins TRBV20-1 to TRBJ1-2; 9 bases agree with TRBD1. Looked up from germline, CDR1 is DFQATT and CDR2 is SNEGSKA (reference sequence). V lost 5 bases and J lost 4; bases outside the gene matches: 5. This CDR3 has 13 amino acids. The CDR3 loop reads CSAGRDRAYGYTF. In DNA, the CDR3 is TGCAGTGCTGGTCGGGACAGGGCCTATGGCTACACCTTC.

The chain carries TRBV15 and TRBJ2-7, with D hard to call. V was pared by 0 bases and J by 7 bases, with 10 bases between. CDR3 length equals 13 residues. CDR1 is LNHNV, CDR2 YYDKDF, per germline (reference sequence). CDR3 in amino acids: CATSREEVEEQYV. CDR3 DNA: TGTGCCACCAGCAGAGAAGAGGTTGAAGAGCAGTACGTC.

J is TRBJ2-3 and V is TRBV24-1; D not resolved. The CDR3 runs to 13 residues. Germline lookup yields CDR1 KGHDR and CDR2 SFDVKD. Between the trimmed V and J ends, which lost 4 bases and 4 bases, there was a span of 8 bases. The CDR3 protein is CATSEHGADTQYF. CDR3 DNA sequence: TGTGCCACCAGTGAACATGGGGCAGATACGCAGTATTTT.

J is TRBJ1-2 and V is TRBV6-1; 10 positions agree with TRBD1. The CDR3 spans 16 residues. The V gene's germline CDR1 is MNHNS and CDR2 SASEGT. The V segment lost 2 bases and the J segment 5 bases; nucleotides outside the gene matches: 8. The CDR3 DNA reads as TGTGCCAGCAGTGAATGGGACAGGGGTTCGACTTATGGCTACACCTTC. As protein: CASSEWDRGSTYGYTF.

There are a few counts of this clonotype. This chain uses TRBV6-5 with TRBJ2-1; D is undetermined. CDR1 is MNHEY and CDR2 is SVGAGI in the germline V gene. The CDR3 is made up of 12 amino acids. The V and J ends lost 2 bases and 6 bases respectively, with 5 bases between them. The CDR3 reads CASSYPGNEQFF. In DNA, the CDR3 is TGTGCCAGCAGTTACCCAGGCAATGAGCAGTTCTTC.

The table lists this clonotype with a few counts. The CDR3: CASSPMTGIELPVDYEQYF. CDR3 sequence (DNA): TGCGCCAGCAGCCCCATGACAGGGATCGAGTTACCGGTCGATTACGAGCAGTACTTC. The J gene is TRBJ2-7, the V gene TRBV5-1; 7 bases map to TRBD1. The CDR3 runs 19 residues. Germline V CDR1 and CDR2: SGHRS, YFSETQ. J gave up 4 bases and V 4 bases, and 23 bases lay outside the gene matches.

This sequence joins TRBV20-1 and TRBJ2-3; 15 bases agree with TRBD2. Per germline, CDR1 DFQATT and CDR2 SNEGSKA (reference sequence). The CDR3 sequence is 16 residues long. V lost 3 bases, J lost 3 bases, and 4 bases stayed unmatched. Here the CDR3 reads CSASGLAGGPTDTQYF. The CDR3 DNA reads TGCAGTGCTAGCGGACTAGCGGGGGGGCCGACAGATACGCAGTATTTT.

The gene calls are TRBV3-1 and TRBJ2-5, with D hard to call. From germline, CDR1 is LGHDT and CDR2 YNNKEL (reference sequence). The germline V and J ends were trimmed by 0 bases and 1 base, with 21 bases remaining between them. The CDR3 loop spans 19 amino acids. This CDR3 is CASSQDYFLFQKPQETQYF. The CDR3 bases are TGTGCCAGCAGCCAAGATTACTTTTTATTCCAGAAACCCCAAGAGACCCAGTACTTC.

This clonotype appeared a few times. This sequence joins TRBV6-6 and TRBJ2-3; D is undetermined. Trimming took 2 bases from V and 5 from J, leaving 14 bases between them. Germline CDR1 reads MNHNY; CDR2 reads SVGAGI (reference sequence). The CDR3 spans 15 residues. CDR3 nucleotide sequence: TGTGCCAGCAGTTACGTAACAGCCTCCCGAGATACGCAGTATTTT. Encoded protein: CASSYVTASRDTQYF.

The rearrangement links TRBV29-1 to TRBJ2-5; 9 nucleotides align to TRBD2. V trimming: 4 bases; J trimming: 1 base; junction bases outside the gene matches: 7. Germline lookup yields CDR1 SQVTM and CDR2 ANQGSEA. The CDR3 runs to 15 residues. The CDR3 loop is CSVGGGEYRQETQYF. DNA for the CDR3: TGCAGCGTTGGCGGGGGGGAGTATCGCCAAGAGACCCAGTACTTC. The whole variable domain, remainder taken from reference TRBV29-1 and TRBJ2-5, is SAVISQKPSRDICQRGTSLTIQCQVDSQVTMMFWYRQQPGQSLTLIATANQGSEATYESGFVIDKFPISRPNLTFSTLTVSNMSPEDSSIYLCSVGGGEYRQETQYFGPGTRLLVL.

This clonotype was found many times. The chain joins TRBV12-3 or TRBV12-4 to TRBJ1-1; D remains ambiguous. The CDR3 is 12 residues long. V was cut by 2 bases and J by 7 bases, with 8 bases left in between. In DNA form, the CDR3 reads TGTGCCAGCAGTTTATTTCTCGGTGAAGCTTTCTTT. Protein: CASSLFLGEAFF.

This clonotype has ten or more counts. V and J are TRBV6-2 or TRBV6-3 and TRBJ2-7; weak D call: TRBD2 (6 bases). The CDR3 consists of 13 residues. Trimming removed 6 bases at V and 6 bases at J, with 15 bases between. Germline loops: CDR1 MNHEY, CDR2 SVGEGT. In DNA, the CDR3 is TGTGCCAGCAGCCTCGGAGGGGCCGTCGAGCAGTACGTC. Amino acid sequence: CASSLGGAVEQYV.

The J gene is TRBJ2-7, the V gene TRBV7-6; TRBD1 agrees at 7 bases. With 5 bases clipped from V and 2 bases from J, the junction kept 9 bases outside the gene matches. Germline CDR1 and CDR2: SGHVS and FNYEAQ. The CDR3 runs 15 residues. The CDR3 protein is CASSTRQGGAYEQYF. CDR3 bases: TGTGCCAGCAGCACCCGACAGGGTGGGGCCTACGAGCAGTACTTC.

The sample holds many counts of this clonotype. The V and J genes are TRBV7-2 and TRBJ1-2; no reliable D call. The germline V and J ends were trimmed by 1 base and 3 bases, with 6 bases remaining between them. The CDR3 covers 13 residues. Germline V CDR1 and CDR2: SGHTA, FQGNSA. The CDR3 here is CASSLGLDYGYTF. In nucleotides, the CDR3 is TGTGCCAGCAGCTTAGGGTTGGACTATGGCTACACCTTC.

The V call is TRBV6-2 or TRBV6-3, the J call TRBJ2-7; 8 bases map to TRBD1. Germline loops: CDR1 MNHEY, CDR2 SVGEGT. This CDR3 contains 15 residues. Trimming at V came to 2 bases and at J to 3 bases, leaving 6 bases not matched to a gene. In DNA form, the CDR3 reads TGTGCCAGCAGTTACGCGGGGACAGGTCGCTACGAGCAGTACGTC. Translated: CASSYAGTGRYEQYV.

This clonotype was observed a handful of times. The rearrangement joins TRBV20-1 to TRBJ2-7; D possibly corresponds to TRBD2 (6 bases). Germline V gene sequence: CDR1 DFQATT, CDR2 SNEGSKA (reference sequence). This CDR3 spans 15 amino acids. V was cut by 5 bases and J by 4 bases, with 21 bases left in between. As DNA, the CDR3 is TGCAGTGCTTCGGGTAGCGGCCGAAACTTTTACGAGCAGTACTTC. This translates into CSASGSGRNFYEQYF.

This clonotype was observed a handful of times. J is TRBJ2-5 and V is TRBV5-1; 8 positions match TRBD1. Per germline, CDR1 SGHRS and CDR2 YFSETQ. This CDR3 has 15 amino acids. The trim removed 4 bases at V and 2 bases at J, leaving 7 bases unmatched. The CDR3 is CASSRGQARQETQYF. Here the CDR3 DNA reads TGCGCCAGCAGCAGGGGACAGGCTCGTCAAGAGACCCAGTACTTC.

This clonotype was detected a few times. This chain uses TRBV9 with TRBJ2-1, with 9 bases identical to TRBD2. With V trimmed by 4 bases and J by 8 bases, 13 bases remained unmatched. Germline V gives CDR1 SGDLS, CDR2 YYNGEE. This CDR3 region has 16 residues. CDR3 sequence reads: CASSSLSGGGAYEQFF. Here the CDR3 DNA reads TGTGCCAGCAGCTCCCTTTCCGGCGGGGGGGCGTATGAGCAGTTCTTC.

This clonotype was seen a handful of times. This chain uses TRBV12-3 or TRBV12-4 with TRBJ2-6, with TRBD2 as a possible D gene (5 bases). Trimming cost V 3 bases and J 2 bases, with 8 bases left between them. CDR3 size: 15 residues. The CDR3 DNA reads as TGTGCCAGCAGTTTGGAGGCGCCTGGGGCCAACGTCCTGACTTTC. Encoded protein: CASSLEAPGANVLTF.

This clonotype was seen more than once but under ten times. The chain carries TRBV4-2 and TRBJ2-5; D remains ambiguous. Trimming cost V 0 bases and J 3 bases, with 17 bases left between them. The CDR3 extends over 17 amino acids. The germline gives CDR1 LGHNA, CDR2 YNFKEQ. The DNA of the CDR3 is TGTGCCAGCAGCCAAGAAAGTACCTTCGGCGGTGAAGAGACCCAGTACTTC. As protein: CASSQESTFGGEETQYF.

This clonotype has at least ten counts. The J gene is TRBJ1-4, the V gene TRBV28; D unclear. Germline assignment: CDR1 MDHEN and CDR2 SYDVKM. This CDR3 has 13 amino acids. V was clipped by 8 bases and J by 10 bases, with 17 bases between them. CDR3 protein: CASGDGVRRKLFF. The DNA of the CDR3 is TGTGCCAGCGGAGACGGTGTTCGTAGAAAACTGTTTTTT.

The chain recombines TRBV7-9 with TRBJ2-3; D possibly matches TRBD1 or TRBD2 (5 bases each). Per the germline V gene, CDR1 is SEHNR and CDR2 is FQNEAQ (reference sequence). This CDR3 has 15 amino acids. Deletions cut 5 bases from V and 2 bases from J, with 14 bases between. The CDR3 sequence: CASSARDGDTDTQYF. DNA for the CDR3: TGTGCCAGCAGCGCCCGGGACGGTGACACAGATACGCAGTATTTT.

This clonotype came up a few times. The V and J genes are TRBV11-1 and TRBJ2-3, with a possible D match to TRBD2 (5 bases). The CDR3 is 16 residues long. Between the trimmed V and J ends, which lost 5 bases and 2 bases, there was a span of 17 bases. Germline-derived CDR1 and CDR2 are SGHAT and FQDESV (reference sequence). CDR3 nucleotides: TGTGCCAGCAGCCGGACTCCCCAGACACTCACAGATACGCAGTATTTT. It codes for CASSRTPQTLTDTQYF.